One T cell receptor (beta chain) is described in this entry. What it recognizes is unknown. Losses at the gene ends were 2 bases for V and 8 bases for J; bases not matched to a gene: 7. CDR3 size: 15 residues. Germline CDR1 is KGHDR and CDR2 is SFDVKD. Profiled with immunoSEQ multiplex PCR; TCRdb holds only in-frame clones, not every one. Of 86,000 or so clones listed, approximately 89% are singletons. The entry originates in a study of T cell responses to AZD1222 COVID-19 vaccine. Whole-study findings and limits: A reported finding is that nearly half of spike-specific TCRs target unmutated variant regions. At 160-218 and 743-854, vaccine-associated CD4 TCRs were dominant, and they spanned spike. The sample set comprised mostly white British donors with more females, and clonal diversity was possibly underestimated. Spike-specific TCR breadth and depth rose after two AZD1222 doses.

The chain recombines TRBV24-1 with TRBJ2-1, with 8 bases that match TRBD1. This clonotype was sampled from an adult in good health. The sample here was peripheral blood, taken on day 0 of AZD1222 vaccination. CDR3 sequence: CATSDSTGAGHEQFF. The CDR3 DNA is TGTGCCACCAGTGATTCGACAGGGGCCGGGCATGAGCAGTTCTTC.